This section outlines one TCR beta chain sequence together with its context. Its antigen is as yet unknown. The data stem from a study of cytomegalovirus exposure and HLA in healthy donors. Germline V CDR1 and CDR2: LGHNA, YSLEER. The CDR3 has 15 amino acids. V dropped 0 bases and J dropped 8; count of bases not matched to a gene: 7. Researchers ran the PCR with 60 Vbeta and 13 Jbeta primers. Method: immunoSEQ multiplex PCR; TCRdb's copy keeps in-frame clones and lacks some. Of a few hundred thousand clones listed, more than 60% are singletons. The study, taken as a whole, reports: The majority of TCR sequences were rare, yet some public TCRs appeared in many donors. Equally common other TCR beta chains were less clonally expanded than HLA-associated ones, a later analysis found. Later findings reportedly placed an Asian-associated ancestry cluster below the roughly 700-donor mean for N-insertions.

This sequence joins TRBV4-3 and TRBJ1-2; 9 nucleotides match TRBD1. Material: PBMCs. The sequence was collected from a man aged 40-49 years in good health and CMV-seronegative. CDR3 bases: TGCGCCAGCAGCCAAGATCGGGGACAGGGTTGGGGCTACACCTTC. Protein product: CASSQDRGQGWGYTF.